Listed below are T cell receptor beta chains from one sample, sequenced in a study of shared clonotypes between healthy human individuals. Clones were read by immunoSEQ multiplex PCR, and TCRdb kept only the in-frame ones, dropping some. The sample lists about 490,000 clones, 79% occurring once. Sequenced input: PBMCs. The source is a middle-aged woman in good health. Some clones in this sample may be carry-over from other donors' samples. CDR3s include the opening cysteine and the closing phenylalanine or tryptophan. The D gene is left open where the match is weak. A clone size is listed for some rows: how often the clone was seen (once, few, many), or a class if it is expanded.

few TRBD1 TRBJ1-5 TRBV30 TGTGCCTGGGGTTACAGGGGTTCTCAGCCCCAGCATTTT CAWGYRGSQPQHF
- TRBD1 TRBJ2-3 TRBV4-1 TGCGCCAGCAGCCTTGACCCAGGGGGTTACACAGATACGCAGTATTTT CASSLDPGGYTDTQYF
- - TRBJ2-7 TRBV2 TGTGCCAGCAGGGGCTCGAGTTCCTACGAGCAGTACTTC CASRGSSSYEQYF
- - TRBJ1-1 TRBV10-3 TGTGCCACCATCAGGACAGAGAACACTGAAGCTTTCTTT CATIRTENTEAFF
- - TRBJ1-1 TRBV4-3 TGCGCCAGCAGCCAAGATGCCCGGACCACCCTTGTGGCTGAAGCTTTCTTT CASSQDARTTLVAEAFF
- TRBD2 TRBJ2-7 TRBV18 TGTGCCAGCTCACCACCCTCGGGAGGTCGGGTGGGGGAGCAGTACTTC CASSPPSGGRVGEQYF
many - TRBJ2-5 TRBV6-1 TGTGCCACCAGGATTGGACAGAAAGAGACCCAGTACTTC CATRIGQKETQYF
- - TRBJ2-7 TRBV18 TGTGCCAGCTCACCAAGGCCTAGCGAGGGGCGCGAGCAGTACTTC CASSPRPSEGREQYF
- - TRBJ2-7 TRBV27 TGTGCCAGCAGTTTAATGGTAGGGGCCTACGAGCAGTACTTC CASSLMVGAYEQYF
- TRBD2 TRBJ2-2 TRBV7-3 TGTGCCAGCAGCTTAAGAGGGACTAGCGGGAGTACCGGGGAGCTGTTTTTT CASSLRGTSGSTGELFF
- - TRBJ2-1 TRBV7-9 TGTGCCAGTCGAGGGGATAAAACCTACAATGAGCAGTTCTTC CASRGDKTYNEQFF
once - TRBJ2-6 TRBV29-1 TGCAGCGTTGAAGCAGGGGGGAGCTCTGGGGCCAACGTCCTGACTTTC CSVEAGGSSGANVLTF
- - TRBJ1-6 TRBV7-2 TGTGCCAGCAGCTTAGATGGGGCGTGGCGCAATTCACCCCTCCACTTT CASSLDGAWRNSPLHF
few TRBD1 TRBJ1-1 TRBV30 TGTGCCTGTTACAGGGGAGGTGAAGCTTTCTTT CACYRGGEAFF
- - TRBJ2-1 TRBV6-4 TGTGCCAGCAGTGAACAGCGATACAATGAGCAGTTCTTC CASSEQRYNEQFF
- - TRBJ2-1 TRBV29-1 TGCAGCGTAACCTCCTACGATGAGCAGTTCTTC CSVTSYDEQFF
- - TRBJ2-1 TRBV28 TGTGCCAGCAGTTTACCCCAGTTGGGGGAGCAGTTCTTC CASSLPQLGEQFF
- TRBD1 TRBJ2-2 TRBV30 TGTGCCTGGAGTGAGGACAGGGAGATCGGGGAGCTGTTTTTT CAWSEDREIGELFF
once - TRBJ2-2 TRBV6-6 TGTGCCAGCAATGGGTACACCGGGGAGCTGTTTTTT CASNGYTGELFF
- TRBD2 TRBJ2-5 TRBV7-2 TGTGCCAGCAGCTTAGGGGCTAGCGGACAAGAGACCCAGTACTTC CASSLGASGQETQYF
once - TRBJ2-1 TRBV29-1 TGCAGCGTTGCCAATAACAATGAGCAGTTCTTC CSVANNNEQFF
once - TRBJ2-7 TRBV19 TGTGCCAGTAGTATGAAGGGCCCTCCTGACGAGCAGTACTTC CASSMKGPPDEQYF
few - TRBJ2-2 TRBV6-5 TGTGCCAGCAGTTACTCGGGGCGCGGTGGCCGGGAGCTGTTTTTT CASSYSGRGGRELFF
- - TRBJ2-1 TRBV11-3 TGTGCCAGCAGCTTAGGCGGCTGGGGTAGGGGAAGCTCCTACAATGAGCAGTTCTTC CASSLGGWGRGSSYNEQFF
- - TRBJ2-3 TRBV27 TGTGCCAGCAGTTTAGGGAACCGTGGGGGCACAGATACGCAGTATTTT CASSLGNRGGTDTQYF
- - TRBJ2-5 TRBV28 TGTGCCAGCAGTTTTTTGGGAGAGACCCAGTACTTC CASSFLGETQYF
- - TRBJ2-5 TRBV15 TGTGCCACCAGCCGTTCGGCGGGGGCGGTTGAGACCCAGTACTTC CATSRSAGAVETQYF
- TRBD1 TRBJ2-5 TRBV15 TGTGCCACCAGCAGAGTGACAGGGGGAGTTGGGACCCAGTACTTC CATSRVTGGVGTQYF
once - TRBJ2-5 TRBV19 TGTGCCAGTAGCCCTCTCCTTGGGGGAGTTGTCCGAGAGACCCAGTACTTC CASSPLLGGVVRETQYF
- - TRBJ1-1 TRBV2 TGTGCCAGCACAGTTGCTCTCCGGGGGAACACTGAAGCTTTCTTT CASTVALRGNTEAFF
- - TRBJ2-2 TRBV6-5 TGTGCCAGCAGTTACTCACGGTGGAGGAGCACCGGGGAGCTGTTTTTT CASSYSRWRSTGELFF
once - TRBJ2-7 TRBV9 TGTGCCAGCAGCTCGGACTGGGACGAGCAGTACTTC CASSSDWDEQYF
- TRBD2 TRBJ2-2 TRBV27 TGTGCCAGCAGTTTATGGACTAGCGGTAACACCGGGGAGCTGTTTTTT CASSLWTSGNTGELFF
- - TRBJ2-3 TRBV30 TGTGCCTGGAGTAGTGGGACAGATACGCAGTATTTT CAWSSGTDTQYF
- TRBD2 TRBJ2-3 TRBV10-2 TGCGCCAGCACTCTAGCGGGAGAAGATACGCAGTATTTT CASTLAGEDTQYF
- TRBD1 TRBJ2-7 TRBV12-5 TGTGCTAGTGGTTACCCGGGACAGGGGGTCCTCTACGAGCAGTACTTC CASGYPGQGVLYEQYF
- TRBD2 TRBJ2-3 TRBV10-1 TGCGCCACTAGCGGGAGGATACACACAGATACGCAGTATTTT CATSGRIHTDTQYF
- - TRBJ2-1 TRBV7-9 TGTGCCAGCAGCTTAGCGCTGACCAATAATGAGCAGTTCTTC CASSLALTNNEQFF
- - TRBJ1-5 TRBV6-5 TGTGCCAGCAGGCGTGGGCTTGAGCAGCCCCAGCATTTT CASRRGLEQPQHF
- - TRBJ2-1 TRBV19 TGTGCCAGCGCAGGCCTTTTCGAGCAGTTCTTC CASAGLFEQFF
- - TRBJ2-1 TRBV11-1 TGTGCCAGCAGCCCAGCGACTATCCCCAATGAGCAGTTCTTC CASSPATIPNEQFF
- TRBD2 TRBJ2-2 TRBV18 TGTGCCAGCTCACCACCGGACGGGAGGAGGTTCGGGGAGCTGTTTTTT CASSPPDGRRFGELFF
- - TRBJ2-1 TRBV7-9 TGTGCCAGCAGCAACGGACTATTTGTATCCTACAATGAGCAGTTCTTC CASSNGLFVSYNEQFF
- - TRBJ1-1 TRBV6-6 TGTGCCAGCAGTTATAACGGACGGCTTGAAGCTTTCTTT CASSYNGRLEAFF